The T cell receptor (beta chain) under discussion was sequenced for a study of T cell responses to AZD1222 COVID-19 vaccine (dated by TCRdb to the early 2020s). Looking at the study overall: AZD1222 recipients whose second dose came at about 4 weeks and those whose second dose came at about 12 weeks were combined into one group, since spike-specific TCR depth and breadth did not differ between the two schedules. TCR sequencing covered fewer than 250 trial participants: 200 to 210 given two doses of AZD1222 and 26 given two doses of MenACWY control vaccine. Trial participants were enrolled by age into 18-55, 56-69 and 70-plus year subgroups, with about 150, 28 and 57 TCR-sequenced participants respectively. The paper's findings and limits, for the study overall: Participants were mostly white British and included more females than males, and it was suggested by the authors that clonal diversity may have been underestimated. After two AZD1222 doses, both the breadth and the depth of spike-specific TCRs were significantly higher than at day 0 and than in MenACWY recipients. Because no samples from the day 14 peak response were available, repertoires could be characterized only after the peak T cell response. Nearly half of unique spike-specific TCRs reportedly recognized epitopes outside regions mutated in the B.1.351 and B.1.1.7 variants. Conclusions about previously exposed vaccinees were limited because only a handful of AZD1222 recipients were SARS-CoV-2 seropositive at baseline. In the small 56-69-year group, the increase in depth fell short of significance, most likely because of low power. Vaccine-associated CD4 TCRs spanned the whole spike protein, with dominant responses in regions 160-218 and 743-854.

The time point label, as the study defines it: baseline before first vaccination. The vaccinee samples were drawn from two UK trials, COV001 and COV002, one of which was a single-blind randomized controlled phase 2/3 trial testing AZD1222 (ChAdOx1 nCoV-19) in healthy adults. For TCRbeta chain sequencing, PBMC samples from trial participants were taken at day 0 and at day 28 after the second dose. In regard to this clone: What antigen it recognizes has not been identified. Base qualities are not at hand, and no much larger clone is one base apart.

The CDR3 regions of human TCRbeta chains were subjected to immunosequencing. In the original analysis: Repertoire TCRs were checked for matches against a reference library of SARS-CoV-2-specific TCRs that had been generated using the MIRA antigen-specificity platform. Breadth was defined as the fraction of unique TCRs that were SARS-CoV-2-associated, and depth was defined as the fraction of total T cells that were SARS-CoV-2-associated. Using the MIRA data, each spike-specific TCR was assigned both to the spike region to which the TCR was reactive and to a CD4 or CD8 class. Log10-transformed breadth and depth values were compared by one-way ANOVA with Sidak's multiple comparisons tests. TCRdb re-hosts the immuneACCESS table, in-frame sequences only. Its copies lack some clones; in the studies checked, an unresolved V gene accounts for under half of them, and the cause for the rest is not known. V, J and clone size are taken as reported in that table, and D and trimming were inferred from the DNA itself. The sample table shows 55,000 to 85,000 clones, and over 80% are seen once. Over 7.5% of the sample is in the top ten clones.

The specimen was peripheral blood, collected on day 0 of AZD1222 vaccination. This clonotype was obtained from an adult in good health.

The sequenced DNA is TGTGCCAGCAGCTTAGATGAGGGCAGGGCTGGCTACACCTTC. It codes for CASSLDEGRAGYTF. The rearrangement combines TRBV7-2 with TRBJ1-2; D gene: possibly TRBD1, on 5 matching bases. The CDR3 holds 14 amino acids from the cysteine to the phenylalanine. Only CDR3 DNA remains: 42 bases, in frame from the first base. The CDR1 and CDR2 encoded by the germline V gene are SGHTA and FQGNSA. V is pared back by 1 base and J by 7 bases, with 13 bases lying between the germline termini. Joined to the reference TRBV7-2 and TRBJ1-2 proteins, this CDR3 gives the full variable domain: GAGVSQSPSNKVTEKGKDVELRCDPISGHTALYWYRQSLGQGLEFLIYFQGNSAPDKSGLPSDRFSAERTGGSVSTLTIQRTQQEDSAVYLCASSLDEGRAGYTFGSGTRLTVV.